The TCR beta chain under discussion was sequenced for a study of blood T cells in healthy people across ages. General study points: Shifts in expanded clonotypes may have been confounded by donor CMV status, which was unknown.

The CDR3 loop spans 19 amino acids. V gave up 8 bases and J gave up 0 bases; unmatched junction bases: 12. Germline assignment: CDR1 MNHEY and CDR2 SVGEGT. A second PCR, run for roughly 6 to 11 cycles, used a sample-barcoded 5' primer plus a J-beta primer mix. Each CDR3 protein is one row after TCRdb ran MiXCR on the 5' RACE reads. Here the sample spans some 700,000 distinct CDR3 sequences, about 24% being singletons. Details on this clonotype: No antigen is known for it.

The specimen was blood. The chain joins TRBV6-2 or TRBV6-3 to TRBJ2-1, with 14 bases aligning to TRBD2. The TCR was taken from a man in his sixties or seventies in good health. The CDR3 reads CASDQGLAGGRSSYNEQFF. As DNA, the CDR3 is TGTGCCAGCGACCAAGGACTAGCGGGAGGAAGAAGCTCCTACAATGAGCAGTTCTTC.